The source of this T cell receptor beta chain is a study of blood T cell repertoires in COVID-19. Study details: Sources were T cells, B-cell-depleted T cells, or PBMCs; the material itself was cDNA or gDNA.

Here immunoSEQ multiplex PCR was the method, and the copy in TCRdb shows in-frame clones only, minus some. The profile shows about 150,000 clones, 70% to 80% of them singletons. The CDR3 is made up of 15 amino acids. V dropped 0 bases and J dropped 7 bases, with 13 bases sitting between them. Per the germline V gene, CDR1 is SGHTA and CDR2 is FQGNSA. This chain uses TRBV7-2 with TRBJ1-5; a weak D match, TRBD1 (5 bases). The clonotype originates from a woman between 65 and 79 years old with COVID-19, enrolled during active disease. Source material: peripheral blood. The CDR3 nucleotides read TGTGCCAGCAGCTTAGCGGGGGGGTTGGGCCAGCCCCAGCATTTT. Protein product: CASSLAGGLGQPQHF.